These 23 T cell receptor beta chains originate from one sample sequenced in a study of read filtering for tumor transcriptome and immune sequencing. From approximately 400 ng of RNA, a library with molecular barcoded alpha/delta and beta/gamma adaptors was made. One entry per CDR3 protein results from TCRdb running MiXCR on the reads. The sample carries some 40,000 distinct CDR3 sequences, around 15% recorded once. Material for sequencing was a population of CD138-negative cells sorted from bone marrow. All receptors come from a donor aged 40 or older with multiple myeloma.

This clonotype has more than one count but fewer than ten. The CDR3 coding sequence is TGTGCCAGCAGCCACCCGGACAGCTACGAGCAGTACTTC. This codes for CASSHPDSYEQYF. The chain employs TRBV3-1 and TRBJ2-7, with a tentative D call TRBD1 (6 bases). Trimming took off 3 bases at V and 3 bases at J, with 9 bases between the two ends. The CDR3 contains 13 residues. Germline values: CDR1 LGHDT, CDR2 YNNKEL (reference sequence).

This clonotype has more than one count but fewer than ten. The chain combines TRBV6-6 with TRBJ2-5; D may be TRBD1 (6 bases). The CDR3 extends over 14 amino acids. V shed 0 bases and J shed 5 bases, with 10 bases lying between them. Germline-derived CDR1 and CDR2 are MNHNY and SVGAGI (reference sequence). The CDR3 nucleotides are TGTGCCAGCAGTTACTCGGCCAGGGGCGAGACCCAGTACTTC. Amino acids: CASSYSARGETQYF.

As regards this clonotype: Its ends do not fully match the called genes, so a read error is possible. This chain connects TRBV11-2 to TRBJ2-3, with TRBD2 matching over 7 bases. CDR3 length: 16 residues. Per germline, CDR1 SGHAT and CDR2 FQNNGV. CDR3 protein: CASSLGRDYHTDTLYF. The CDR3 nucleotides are TGTGCCAGCAGCTTAGGCAGGGACTACCACACAGATACGCTGTATTTT.

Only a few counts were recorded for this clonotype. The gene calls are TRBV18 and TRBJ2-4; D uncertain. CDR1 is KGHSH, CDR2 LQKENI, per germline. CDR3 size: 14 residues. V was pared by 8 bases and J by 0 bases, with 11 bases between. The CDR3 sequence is CASTADLAKNIQYF. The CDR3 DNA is TGTGCCAGCACGGCCGACCTAGCCAAAAACATTCAGTACTTC.

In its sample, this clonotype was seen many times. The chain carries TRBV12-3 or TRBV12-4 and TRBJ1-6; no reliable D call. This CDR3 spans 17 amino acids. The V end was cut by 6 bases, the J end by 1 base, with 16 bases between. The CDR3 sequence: CASSYSWSTSYNSPLHF. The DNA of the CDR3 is TGTGCCAGCAGCTACTCGTGGTCGACTTCCTATAATTCACCCCTCCACTTT.

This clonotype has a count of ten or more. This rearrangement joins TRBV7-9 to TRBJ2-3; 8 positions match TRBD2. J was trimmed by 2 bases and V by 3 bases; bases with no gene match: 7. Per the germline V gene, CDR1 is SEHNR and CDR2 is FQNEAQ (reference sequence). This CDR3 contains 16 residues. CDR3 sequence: CASSFNSGGDTDTQYF. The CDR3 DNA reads TGTGCCAGCAGCTTTAACAGCGGGGGAGACACAGATACGCAGTATTTT.

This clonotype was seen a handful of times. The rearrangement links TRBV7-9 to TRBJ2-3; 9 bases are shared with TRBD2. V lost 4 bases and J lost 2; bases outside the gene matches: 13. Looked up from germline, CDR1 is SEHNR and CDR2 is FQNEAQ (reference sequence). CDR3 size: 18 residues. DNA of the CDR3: TGTGCCAGCAGCTCGAGGATTAGCGGGGGTGACCTCACAGATACGCAGTATTTT. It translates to CASSSRISGGDLTDTQYF.

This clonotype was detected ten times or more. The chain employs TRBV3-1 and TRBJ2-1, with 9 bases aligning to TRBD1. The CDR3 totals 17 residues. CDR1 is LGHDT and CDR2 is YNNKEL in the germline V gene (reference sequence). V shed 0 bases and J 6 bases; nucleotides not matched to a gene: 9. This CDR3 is CASSQEVRDREVNEQFF. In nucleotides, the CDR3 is TGTGCCAGCAGCCAAGAAGTGAGGGACAGGGAGGTCAATGAGCAGTTCTTC.

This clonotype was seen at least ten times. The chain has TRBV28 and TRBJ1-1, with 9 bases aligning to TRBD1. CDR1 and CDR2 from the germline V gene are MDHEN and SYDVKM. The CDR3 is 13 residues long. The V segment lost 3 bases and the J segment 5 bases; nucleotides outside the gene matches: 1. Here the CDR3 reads CASSFGQGTEAFF. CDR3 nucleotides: TGTGCCAGCAGTTTCGGACAGGGGACTGAAGCTTTCTTT.

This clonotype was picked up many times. CDR3 residues: CASSLPTSGEETQYF. CDR3 nucleotide sequence: TGTGCCAGCAGCTTACCGACCAGCGGGGAAGAGACCCAGTACTTC. This chain connects TRBV5-4 to TRBJ2-5; TRBD2 aligns across 7 bases. V lost 2 bases to trimming and J lost 3 bases; unmatched junction nucleotides: 7. The CDR3 length is 15 residues. Per germline, CDR1 SGHNT and CDR2 YYREEE (reference sequence).

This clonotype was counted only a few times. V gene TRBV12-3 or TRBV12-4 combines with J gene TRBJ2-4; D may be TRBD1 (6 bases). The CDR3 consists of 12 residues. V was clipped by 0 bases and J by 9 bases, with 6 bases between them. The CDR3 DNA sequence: TGTGCCAGCAGTTTAGCGGGGGCCATTCAGTACTTC. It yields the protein CASSLAGAIQYF.

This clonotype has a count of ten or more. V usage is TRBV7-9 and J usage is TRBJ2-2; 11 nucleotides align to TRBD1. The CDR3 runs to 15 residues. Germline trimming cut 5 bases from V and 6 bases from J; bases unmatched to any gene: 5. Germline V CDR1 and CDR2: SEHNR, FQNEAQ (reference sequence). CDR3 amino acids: CASSRGTGGPGELFF. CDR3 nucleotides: TGTGCCAGCAGCCGTGGGACAGGGGGTCCCGGGGAGCTGTTTTTT.

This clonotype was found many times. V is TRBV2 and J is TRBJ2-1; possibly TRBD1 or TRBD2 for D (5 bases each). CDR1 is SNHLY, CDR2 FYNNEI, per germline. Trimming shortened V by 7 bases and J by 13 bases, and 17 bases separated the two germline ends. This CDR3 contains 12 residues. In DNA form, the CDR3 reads TGTGCCAGCAAATACACCGGGACGCGCCAGTTCTTC. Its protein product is CASKYTGTRQFF.

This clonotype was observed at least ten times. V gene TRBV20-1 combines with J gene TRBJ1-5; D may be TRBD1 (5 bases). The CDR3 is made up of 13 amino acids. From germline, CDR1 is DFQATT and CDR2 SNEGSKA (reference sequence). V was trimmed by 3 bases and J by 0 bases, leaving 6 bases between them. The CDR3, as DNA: TGCAGTGCTAGTCAGGGTAGCAATCAGCCCCAGCATTTT. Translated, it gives CSASQGSNQPQHF.

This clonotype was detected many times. CDR3 loop: CASSMPAYSNQPQHF. CDR3 sequence (DNA): TGTGCCAGTAGTATGCCAGCTTATAGCAATCAGCCCCAGCATTTT. The chain joins TRBV19 to TRBJ1-5; D is unclear. Trimming shortened V by 3 bases and J by 0 bases, and 9 bases separated the two germline ends. In germline, CDR1 is LNHDA, CDR2 SQIVND (reference sequence). This CDR3 contains 15 residues.

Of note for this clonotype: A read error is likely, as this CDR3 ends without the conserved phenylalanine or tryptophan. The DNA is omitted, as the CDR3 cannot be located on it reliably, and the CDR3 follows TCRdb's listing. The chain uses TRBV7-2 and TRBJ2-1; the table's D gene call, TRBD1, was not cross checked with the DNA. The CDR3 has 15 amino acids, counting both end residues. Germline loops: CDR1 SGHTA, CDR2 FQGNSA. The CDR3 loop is CASSSPGTIYNEQIY.

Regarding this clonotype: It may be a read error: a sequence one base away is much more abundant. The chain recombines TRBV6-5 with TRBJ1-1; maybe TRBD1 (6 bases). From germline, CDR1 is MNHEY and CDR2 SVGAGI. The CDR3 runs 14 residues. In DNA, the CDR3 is TGTGCCAGCAGTAAACAGGGAATGGTGACTGGAGCTTTCTTT. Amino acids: CASSKQGMVTGAFF.

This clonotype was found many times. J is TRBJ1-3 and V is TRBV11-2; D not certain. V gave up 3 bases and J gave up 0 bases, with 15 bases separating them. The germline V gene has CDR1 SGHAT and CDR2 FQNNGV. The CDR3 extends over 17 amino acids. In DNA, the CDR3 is TGTGCCAGCAGCTTGCTCCCCCCCGGCCCCTCTGGAAACACCATATATTTT. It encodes CASSLLPPGPSGNTIYF. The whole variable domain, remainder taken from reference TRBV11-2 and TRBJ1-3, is EAGVAQSPRYKIIEKRQSVAFWCNPISGHATLYWYQQILGQGPKLLIQFQNNGVVDDSQLPKDRFSAERLKGVDSTLKIQPAKLEDSAVYLCASSLLPPGPSGNTIYFGEGSWLTVV.

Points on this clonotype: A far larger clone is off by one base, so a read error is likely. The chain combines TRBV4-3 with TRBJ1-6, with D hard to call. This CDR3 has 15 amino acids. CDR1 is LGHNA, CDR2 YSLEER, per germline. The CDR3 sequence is CACSQESGIYSPLHF. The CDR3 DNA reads TGTGCCTGCAGCCAAGAGTCAGGAATTTATTCACCCCTCCACTTT.

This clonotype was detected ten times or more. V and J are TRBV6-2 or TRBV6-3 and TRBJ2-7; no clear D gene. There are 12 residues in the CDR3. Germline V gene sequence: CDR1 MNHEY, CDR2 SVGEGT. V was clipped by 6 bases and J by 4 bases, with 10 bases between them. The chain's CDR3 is CASRDPMYEQYF. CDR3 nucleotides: TGTGCCAGCAGAGACCCCATGTACGAGCAGTACTTC.

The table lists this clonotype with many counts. The CDR3 coding sequence is TGCGCCAGCAGCCGACCGGGACTTCAAGAGACCCAGTACTTC. As protein: CASSRPGLQETQYF. This chain connects TRBV10-2 to TRBJ2-5; D is possibly TRBD2 (6 bases). This CDR3 is 14 amino acids long. CDR1 and CDR2 (germline): WSHSY, SAAADI. V was shortened by 6 bases and J by 2 bases, with 13 bases between the two germline ends.

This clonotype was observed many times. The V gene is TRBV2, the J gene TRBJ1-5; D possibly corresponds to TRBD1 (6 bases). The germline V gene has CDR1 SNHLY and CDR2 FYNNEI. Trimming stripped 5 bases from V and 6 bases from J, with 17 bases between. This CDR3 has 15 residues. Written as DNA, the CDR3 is TGTGCCAGCAGTCCCCAGGAACCGGGGGCTCAGCCCCAGCATTTT. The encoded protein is CASSPQEPGAQPQHF.

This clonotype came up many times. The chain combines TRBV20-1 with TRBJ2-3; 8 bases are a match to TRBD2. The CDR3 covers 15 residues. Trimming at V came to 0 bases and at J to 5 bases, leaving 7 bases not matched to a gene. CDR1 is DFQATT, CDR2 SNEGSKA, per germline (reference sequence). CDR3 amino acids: CSARDNRGGLDTQYF. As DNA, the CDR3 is TGCAGTGCTAGAGATAACCGGGGGGGATTAGATACGCAGTATTTT.